These 2 T cell receptor beta chains share one sample of origin, sequenced in a study of naive and memory T cell subsets (dated by TCRdb to the late 2010s). The study reported a robust and sensitive protocol to amplify, sequence and analyze TCRs, based on 3' ligation of a UMI-containing oligonucleotide to TCR cDNA. Library prep was done by 5' RACE. These reads were obtained on an Illumina MiSeq. Four rounds of PCR, run with the SP2 primer together with nested alpha and beta constant region primers, were used to amplify the ligated cDNA. The public sequencing data were trimmed at Q25 with fastp and processed into clonotypes with MiXCR by TCRdb, which kept only in-frame beta chains. When rows share a CDR3 protein, they turn into one entry using the most common DNA and genes. In all, the sample holds roughly 62,000 distinct CDR3 sequences, and over 7% of those were seen once. The ten largest account for 8.5% to 10% of the sample.

The receptor source for this set is a male donor in good health.

This clonotype was observed many times. The V gene is TRBV10-3, the J gene TRBJ1-2; D is possibly TRBD1 (5 bases). V was clipped by 8 bases and J by 5 bases, with 12 bases between them. This CDR3 has 12 residues. Germline V gives CDR1 ENHRY, CDR2 SYGVKD. CDR3 in DNA: TGTGCCATCTGGGGGGGAAAGTATGGCTACACCTTC. It codes for CAIWGGKYGYTF.

The genes are TRBV14 and TRBJ2-1; the D is unclear. The germline CDR1 and CDR2 sequences are SGHDN and FVKESK. This CDR3 is 15 amino acids long. V was shortened by 4 bases and J by 7 bases, with 17 bases between the two germline ends. The DNA of the CDR3 is TGTGCCAGCAGCCCCTGGGCGTTACACCGGAATGAGCAGTTCTTC. The encoded protein is CASSPWALHRNEQFF.